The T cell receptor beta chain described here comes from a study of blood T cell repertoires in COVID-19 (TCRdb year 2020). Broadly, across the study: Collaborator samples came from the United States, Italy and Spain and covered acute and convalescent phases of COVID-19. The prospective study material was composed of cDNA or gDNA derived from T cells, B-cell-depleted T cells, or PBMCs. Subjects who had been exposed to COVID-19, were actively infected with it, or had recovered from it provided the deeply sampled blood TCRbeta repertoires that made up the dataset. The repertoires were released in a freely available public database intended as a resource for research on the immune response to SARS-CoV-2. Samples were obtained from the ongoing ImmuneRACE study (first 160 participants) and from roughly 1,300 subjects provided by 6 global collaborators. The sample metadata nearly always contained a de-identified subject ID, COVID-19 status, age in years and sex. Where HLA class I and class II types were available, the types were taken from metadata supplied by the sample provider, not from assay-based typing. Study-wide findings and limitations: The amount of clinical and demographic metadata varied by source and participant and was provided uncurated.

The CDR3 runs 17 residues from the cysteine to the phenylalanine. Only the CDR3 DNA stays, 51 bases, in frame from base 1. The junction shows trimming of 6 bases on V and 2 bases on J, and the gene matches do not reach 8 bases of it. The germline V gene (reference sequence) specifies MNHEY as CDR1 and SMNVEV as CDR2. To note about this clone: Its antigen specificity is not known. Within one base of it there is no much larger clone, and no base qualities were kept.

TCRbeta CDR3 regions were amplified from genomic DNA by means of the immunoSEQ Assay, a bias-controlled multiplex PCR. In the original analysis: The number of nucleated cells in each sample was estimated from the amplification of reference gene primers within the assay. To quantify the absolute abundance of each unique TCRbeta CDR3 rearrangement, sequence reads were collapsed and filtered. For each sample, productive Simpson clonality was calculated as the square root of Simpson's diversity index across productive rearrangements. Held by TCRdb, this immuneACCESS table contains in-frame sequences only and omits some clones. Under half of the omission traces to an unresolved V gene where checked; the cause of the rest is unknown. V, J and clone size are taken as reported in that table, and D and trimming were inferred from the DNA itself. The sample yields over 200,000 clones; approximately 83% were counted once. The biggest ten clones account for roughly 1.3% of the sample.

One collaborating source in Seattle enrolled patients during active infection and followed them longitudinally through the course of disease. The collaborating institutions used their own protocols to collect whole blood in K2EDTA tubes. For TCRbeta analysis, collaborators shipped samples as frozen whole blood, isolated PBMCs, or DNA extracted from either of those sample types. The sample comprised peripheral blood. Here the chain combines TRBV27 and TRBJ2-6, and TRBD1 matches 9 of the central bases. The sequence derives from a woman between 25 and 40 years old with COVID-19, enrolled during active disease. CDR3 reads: CASSLGQGLAGANVLTF. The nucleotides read TGTGCCAGCAGCTTGGGACAGGGTTTGGCTGGGGCCAACGTCCTGACTTTC. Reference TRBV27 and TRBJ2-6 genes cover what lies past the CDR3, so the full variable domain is EAQVTQNPRYLITVTGKKLTVTCSQNMNHEYMSWYRQDPGLGLRQIYYSMNVEVTDKGDVPEGYKVSRKEKRNFPLILESPSPNQTSLYFCASSLGQGLAGANVLTFGAGSRLTVL.